One and the same sample provided the 4 T cell receptor beta chains below, sequenced in a study of T cell responses to AZD1222 COVID-19 vaccine. Data came from immunoSEQ multiplex PCR; TCRdb stores just in-frame clones and leaves some out. The sample consists of over 150,000 clones, roughly 89% of them appearing once. The sequencing here drew on peripheral blood, taken on day 0 of AZD1222 vaccination. These receptors originate from an adult in good health.

This clone was seen only once. This chain joins TRBV7-9 and TRBJ1-2, with D perhaps TRBD1 (5 bases). CDR1 is SEHNR and CDR2 is FQNEAQ in the germline V gene (reference sequence). This CDR3 contains 15 residues. The V end was cut by 6 bases, the J end by 5 bases, with 19 bases between. The DNA for the CDR3 is TGTGCCAGCAGACTCGGGACTTCTGCCCTATATGGCTACACCTTC. Translated: CASRLGTSALYGYTF.

As concerns this clone: The identical CDR3 is also encoded by other nucleotide sequences in the sample. The chain joins TRBV9 to TRBJ1-3; weak D call: TRBD1 (5 bases). The CDR3 covers 14 residues. Germline V CDR1 and CDR2: SGDLS, YYNGEE. Trimming stripped 2 bases from V and 4 bases from J, with 10 bases between. DNA of the CDR3: TGTGCCAGCAGCGTTGAGGGGTCGGGAAACACCATATATTTT. Amino acid sequence: CASSVEGSGNTIYF. Full variable domain (missing parts from reference TRBV9 and TRBJ1-3): DSGVTQTPKHLITATGQRVTLRCSPRSGDLSVYWYQQSLDQGLQFLIQYYNGEERAKGNILERFSAQQFPDLHSELNLSSLELGDSALYFCASSVEGSGNTIYFGEGSWLTVV.

The rearrangement links TRBV11-3 to TRBJ2-3; no firm D call. The germline V and J ends were trimmed by 5 bases and 0 bases, with 15 bases remaining between them. The CDR3 totals 16 residues. Germline assignment: CDR1 SGHNT and CDR2 YENEEA. CDR3 in amino acids: CASSPARGRSTDTQYF. CDR3 nucleotides: TGTGCCAGCAGCCCGGCTAGAGGCAGGAGCACAGATACGCAGTATTTT.

The chain has TRBV10-1 and TRBJ2-5; D is unclear. CDR1 WNHNN and CDR2 SYGVQD come from the germline V gene (reference sequence). The length of the CDR3 is 15 residues. With 2 bases removed from V and 3 bases from J, the gap between germline ends came to 13 bases. CDR3 sequence: CASSEGRGREETQYF. The CDR3 DNA reads as TGCGCCAGCAGTGAGGGGCGAGGTAGGGAAGAGACCCAGTACTTC.